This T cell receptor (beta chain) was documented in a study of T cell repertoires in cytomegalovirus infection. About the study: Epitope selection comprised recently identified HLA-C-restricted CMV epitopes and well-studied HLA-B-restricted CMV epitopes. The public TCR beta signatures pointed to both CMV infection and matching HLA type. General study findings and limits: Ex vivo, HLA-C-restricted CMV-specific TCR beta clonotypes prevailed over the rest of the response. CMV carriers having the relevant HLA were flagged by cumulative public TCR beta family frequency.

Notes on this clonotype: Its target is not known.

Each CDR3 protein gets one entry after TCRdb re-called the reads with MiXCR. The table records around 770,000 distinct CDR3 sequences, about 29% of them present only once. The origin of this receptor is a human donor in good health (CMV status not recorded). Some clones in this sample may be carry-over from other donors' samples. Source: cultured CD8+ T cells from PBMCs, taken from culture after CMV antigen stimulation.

CDR3 residues: CASRQRGGAKNIQYF. The CDR3 region has the DNA TGTGCCAGCAGACAGCGGGGGGGGGCCAAAAACATTCAGTACTTC. The rearrangement links TRBV6-5 to TRBJ2-4, with 10 positions matching TRBD2. Trimming cost V 6 bases and J 1 base; bases outside gene matches: 3. Germline CDR1 and CDR2: MNHEY and SVGAGI. The CDR3 contains 15 residues.